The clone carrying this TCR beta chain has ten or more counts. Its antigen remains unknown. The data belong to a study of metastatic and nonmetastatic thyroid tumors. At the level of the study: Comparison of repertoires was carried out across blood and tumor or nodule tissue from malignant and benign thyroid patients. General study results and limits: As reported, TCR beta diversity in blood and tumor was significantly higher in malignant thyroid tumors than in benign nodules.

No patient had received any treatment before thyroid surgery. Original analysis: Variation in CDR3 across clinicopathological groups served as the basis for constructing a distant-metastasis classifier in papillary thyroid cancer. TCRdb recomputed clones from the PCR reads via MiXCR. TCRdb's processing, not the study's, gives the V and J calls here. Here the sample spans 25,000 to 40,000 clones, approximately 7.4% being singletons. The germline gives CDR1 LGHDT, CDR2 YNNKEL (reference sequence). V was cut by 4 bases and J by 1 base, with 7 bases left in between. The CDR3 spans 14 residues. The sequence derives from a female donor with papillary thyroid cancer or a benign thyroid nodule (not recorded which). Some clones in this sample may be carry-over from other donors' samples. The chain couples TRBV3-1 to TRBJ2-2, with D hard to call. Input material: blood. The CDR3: CASSPPENTGELFF. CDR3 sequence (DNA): TGTGCCAGCAGCCCCCCAGAGAACACCGGGGAGCTGTTTTTT.